These 5 T cell receptor beta chains were sequenced from one sample in a study of T cell repertoires in cytomegalovirus infection. No antigens are known for them. TCRdb used MiXCR to reprocess the reads, holding one entry per CDR3 protein. Of fewer than 1,000,000 distinct CDR3 sequences listed, roughly 30% were seen once; the top ten hold more than 12%. This specimen was cultured CD8+ T cells from PBMCs, taken from culture after CMV antigen stimulation. The origin of the receptors is a human donor in good health (CMV status not recorded). Some clones in this sample may be carry-over from other donors' samples.

The rearrangement uses TRBV29-1 and TRBJ1-2, with a possible D match to TRBD1 (6 bases). The CDR3 covers 13 residues. V lost 4 bases and J 3 bases, leaving 12 bases between the germline ends. From germline, CDR1 is SQVTM and CDR2 ANQGSEA. The DNA for the CDR3 is TGCAGCGTTGTTGGGGGCGTCGACTATGGCTACACCTTC. Translating it yields CSVVGGVDYGYTF.

This clonotype was observed a handful of times. The gene calls are TRBV27 and TRBJ1-2; 9 bases agree with TRBD1. The CDR3 spans 13 residues. Germline CDR1 MNHEY, CDR2 SMNVEV (reference sequence). With V trimmed by 6 bases and J by 8 bases, 7 bases remained unmatched. The DNA for the CDR3 is TGTGCCAGCAGCTGGGACAGGGTGACCGGCTACACCTTC. Its translation: CASSWDRVTGYTF.

This clonotype was seen only a few times. V and J are TRBV4-1 and TRBJ2-1, with TRBD2 matching 7 bases. This CDR3 is built from 17 residues. Germline values: CDR1 MGHRA, CDR2 YSYEKL. Losses at the gene ends were 3 bases for V and 2 bases for J; bases not matched to a gene: 10. This chain's CDR3 is CASSQKAGTSAYNEQFF. In nucleotides, the CDR3 is TGCGCCAGCAGCCAGAAAGCGGGGACTTCTGCCTACAATGAGCAGTTCTTC.

As for this clonotype: The junction departs from germline at one end; a sequencing error may be responsible. V and J are TRBV7-6 and TRBJ1-3, with TRBD1 identical over 7 bases. CDR3 length equals 14 residues. Germline loops: CDR1 SGHVS, CDR2 FNYEAQ. The CDR3 sequence is CASSPGQAGNTIYF. DNA for the CDR3: TGTGCCAGCAGCCCTGGACAGGCTGGGAACACCATATATTTT.

This clonotype was recorded once. V gene TRBV20-1 combines with J gene TRBJ2-7; D call uncertain. Germline CDR1 reads DFQATT; CDR2 reads SNEGSKA (reference sequence). V was shortened by 0 bases and J by 3 bases, with 15 bases between the two germline ends. CDR3 size: 15 residues. Here the CDR3 DNA reads TGCAGTGCTAGAGATCGAGAAGGGTTGGGCTACGAGCAGTACGTC. It is translated as CSARDREGLGYEQYV.